This T cell receptor beta chain stems from a study of blood T cell repertoires in COVID-19. About the study: Nucleic acid was either cDNA or gDNA, and it came from T cells, B-cell-depleted T cells, or PBMCs.

Authors' processing steps: Estimation of nucleated cell counts relied on the amplification of reference gene primers. This table comes from immunoSEQ multiplex PCR, and its TCRdb copy is limited to in-frame clones, with some not included. D and trimming were read from the DNA, whereas the V and J calls and clone size are those reported in that table. This table holds tens of thousands of clones, roughly 80% found once. V dropped 0 bases and J dropped 3 bases, with 4 bases sitting between them. Germline values: CDR1 KGHDR, CDR2 SFDVKD. The CDR3 is 14 residues long. The TCR originated in a man over 45 with acute or convalescent COVID-19. The chain carries TRBV24-1 and TRBJ2-2; D unclear. The sequencing sample was made of peripheral blood. DNA for the CDR3: TGTGCCACCAGTGATTTGCGGGACACCGGGGAGCTGTTTTTT. This sequence encodes CATSDLRDTGELFF.